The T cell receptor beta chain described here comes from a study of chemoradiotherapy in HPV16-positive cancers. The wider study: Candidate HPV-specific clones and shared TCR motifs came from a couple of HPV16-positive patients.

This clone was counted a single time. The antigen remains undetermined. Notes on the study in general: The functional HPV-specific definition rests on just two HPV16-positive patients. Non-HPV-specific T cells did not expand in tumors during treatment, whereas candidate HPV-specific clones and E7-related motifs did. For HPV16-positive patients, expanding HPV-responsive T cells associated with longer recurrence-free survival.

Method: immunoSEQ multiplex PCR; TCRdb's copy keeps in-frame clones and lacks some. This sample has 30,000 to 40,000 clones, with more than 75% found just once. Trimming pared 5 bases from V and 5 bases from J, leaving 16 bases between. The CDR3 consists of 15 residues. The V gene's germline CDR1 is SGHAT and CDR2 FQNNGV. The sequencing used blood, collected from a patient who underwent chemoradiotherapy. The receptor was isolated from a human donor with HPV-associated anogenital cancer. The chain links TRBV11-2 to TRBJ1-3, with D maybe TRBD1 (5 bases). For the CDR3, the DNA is TGTGCCAGCAGCCCCGTGCGGGGGAGACGAAACACCATATATTTT. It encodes CASSPVRGRRNTIYF.